The 25 T cell receptor beta chains reported below all come from one sample, sequenced in a study of siplizumab effects on memory and regulatory T cells. The protocol was immunoSEQ multiplex PCR, while the TCRdb copy is restricted to in-frame clones and leaves out a portion. In the table there are tens of thousands of clones, 91% of which are singletons. Source material: CD8+ T cells sorted from blood. Receptors originate from a human donor in good health.

The chain employs TRBV6-1 and TRBJ2-2; no clear D gene. Trimming shortened V by 3 bases and J by 2 bases, and 13 bases separated the two germline ends. This CDR3 contains 16 residues. Germline CDR1 MNHNS, CDR2 SASEGT. CDR3 DNA: TGTGCCAGCAGTGAGGAATTACGGATCAACACCGGGGAGCTGTTTTTT. The encoded protein is CASSEELRINTGELFF.

The chain joins TRBV5-1 to TRBJ1-4, with D perhaps matching TRBD1 (5 bases). The V end lost 0 bases, the J end lost 5 bases, and 14 bases lay between the germline ends. The CDR3 loop spans 16 amino acids. Per germline, CDR1 SGHRS and CDR2 YFSETQ. The CDR3 is CASSLGFGHRNEKLFF. The CDR3 bases are TGCGCCAGCAGCTTGGGTTTCGGACATAGGAATGAAAAACTGTTTTTT.

This clone was found once. The rearrangement joins TRBV7-9 to TRBJ2-7; either TRBD1 or TRBD2 may supply D (5 bases each). The CDR3 extends over 16 amino acids. CDR1 is SEHNR, CDR2 FQNEAQ, per germline (reference sequence). Trimming took 2 bases from V and 2 from J, leaving 16 bases between them. Here the CDR3 DNA reads TGTGCCAGCAGCTTATCCTTTACGGGGCTAACCTACGAGCAGTACTTC. It encodes CASSLSFTGLTYEQYF.

This clone was detected once. This same CDR3 is encoded by further DNA sequences in the sample. The gene calls are TRBV19 and TRBJ2-2, with 13 positions matching TRBD2. Germline V lookup: CDR1 LNHDA, CDR2 SQIVND (reference sequence). V lost 3 bases and J lost 3; bases outside the gene matches: 1. The CDR3 loop spans 16 amino acids. The CDR3 loop reads CASSMGLAGYTGELFF. CDR3 nucleotides: TGTGCCAGTAGTATGGGACTAGCGGGATACACCGGGGAGCTGTTTTTT. Filled out from reference TRBV19 and TRBJ2-2, the complete variable domain reads DGGITQSPKYLFRKEGQNVTLSCEQNLNHDAMYWYRQDPGQGLRLIYYSQIVNDFQKGDIAEGYSVSREKKESFPLTVTSAQKNPTAFYLCASSMGLAGYTGELFFGEGSRLTVL.

The chain uses TRBV6-5 and TRBJ1-4; D is unclear. From germline, CDR1 is MNHEY and CDR2 SVGAGI. The germline V and J ends were trimmed by 5 bases and 6 bases, with 7 bases remaining between them. CDR3 length: 12 residues. The CDR3 nucleotides read TGTGCCAGCAGTGATGGGTATGAAAAACTGTTTTTT. Its translation: CASSDGYEKLFF.

The chain links TRBV7-9 to TRBJ1-5; D ambiguous. This CDR3 region has 13 residues. In germline, CDR1 is SEHNR, CDR2 FQNEAQ (reference sequence). Trimming cost V 0 bases and J 4 bases, with 4 bases left between them. The CDR3 DNA reads as TGTGCCAGCAGCTTAGCCTCTAATCAGCCCCAGCATTTT. Residues: CASSLASNQPQHF.

The chain links TRBV19 to TRBJ2-1; 8 positions agree with TRBD2. The CDR3 totals 14 residues. From germline, CDR1 is LNHDA and CDR2 SQIVND (reference sequence). Trimming took 7 bases from V and 4 from J; bases not matched to a gene: 6. The CDR3 nucleotides are TGTGCCAGTAAGGTAGCGGGGTTATACAATGAGCAGTTCTTC. This translates into CASKVAGLYNEQFF.

The chain joins TRBV27 to TRBJ2-3; TRBD1 matches 7 bases. This CDR3 region has 16 residues. Germline CDR1 MNHEY, CDR2 SMNVEV (reference sequence). V was pared by 5 bases and J by 1 base, with 9 bases of the junction left unmatched. The CDR3 loop reads CASSAVRGSGTDTQYF. CDR3 bases: TGTGCCAGCAGTGCAGTCAGGGGGAGTGGCACAGATACGCAGTATTTT.

The chain is built from TRBV27 and TRBJ2-7; TRBD1 agrees at 8 bases. The CDR3 has 16 residues. Per germline, CDR1 MNHEY and CDR2 SMNVEV (reference sequence). Trimming cost V 5 bases and J 3 bases; bases outside gene matches: 12. The DNA for the CDR3 is TGTGCCAGCAGTATTACCTCCGGGACAGGATTCTACGAGCAGTACTTC. It is translated as CASSITSGTGFYEQYF.

V is TRBV19 and J is TRBJ2-3; 12 positions agree with TRBD2. The germline V gene has CDR1 LNHDA and CDR2 SQIVND (reference sequence). The junction had 5 bases not matched to a gene; V was cut back by 8 bases and J by 2 bases. CDR3 length: 15 amino acids. The CDR3 is CASSWTSGDTDTQYF. The CDR3 region has the DNA TGTGCCAGTTCTTGGACTAGCGGGGACACAGATACGCAGTATTTT. Full variable domain (outside the CDR3, taken from reference TRBV19 and TRBJ2-3): DGGITQSPKYLFRKEGQNVTLSCEQNLNHDAMYWYRQDPGQGLRLIYYSQIVNDFQKGDIAEGYSVSREKKESFPLTVTSAQKNPTAFYLCASSWTSGDTDTQYFGPGTRLTVL.

The V gene is TRBV6-1, the J gene TRBJ2-7; perhaps TRBD1 as D (6 bases). Trimming stripped 8 bases from V and 2 bases from J, with 19 bases between. The CDR3 is made up of 15 amino acids. Germline assignment: CDR1 MNHNS and CDR2 SASEGT. The CDR3 DNA is TGTGCCAGCCTCGTAGGGACACCGTTTCCCTACGAGCAGTACTTC. Amino acids: CASLVGTPFPYEQYF.

The gene calls are TRBV7-9 and TRBJ2-3; unclear D gene. The CDR3 contains 12 residues. Looked up from germline, CDR1 is SEHNR and CDR2 is FQNEAQ (reference sequence). Trimming took off 4 bases at V and 0 bases at J, with 2 bases between the two ends. CDR3 in DNA: TGTGCCAGCAGCTCAAGCACAGATACGCAGTATTTT. Amino acids: CASSSSTDTQYF.

The chain is built from TRBV19 and TRBJ1-1; D is uncertain. Germline V gene data show CDR1 as LNHDA and CDR2 as SQIVND (reference sequence). Trimming left V 1 base short and J 12 bases short, with 15 bases between. This CDR3 is 13 amino acids long. CDR3 sequence (DNA): TGTGCCAGTAGTATAGTAGAGGGATCAAGGTCTTTCTTT. Protein: CASSIVEGSRSFF.

This sequence joins TRBV27 and TRBJ2-7; D unclear. Trimming took off 6 bases at V and 2 bases at J, with 11 bases between the two ends. The CDR3 is made up of 13 amino acids. CDR1 MNHEY and CDR2 SMNVEV come from the germline V gene (reference sequence). CDR3: CASSPHLTYEQYF. CDR3 DNA sequence: TGTGCCAGCAGCCCCCATCTTACCTACGAGCAGTACTTC.

The sample holds a few counts of this clone. The chain couples TRBV5-4 to TRBJ2-7; maybe TRBD1 (6 bases). Germline V gives CDR1 SGHNT, CDR2 YYREEE (reference sequence). Trimming took off 3 bases at V and 2 bases at J, with 15 bases between the two ends. The CDR3 runs to 15 residues. The CDR3 DNA follows: TGTGCCAGCAGCTCCGGGGACGGACAGCCCTACGAGCAGTACTTC. Translating it yields CASSSGDGQPYEQYF.

The chain recombines TRBV7-9 with TRBJ2-3; D is ambiguous. Germline V gene sequence: CDR1 SEHNR, CDR2 FQNEAQ (reference sequence). Deletions cut 1 base from V and 3 bases from J, with 11 bases between. This CDR3 has 15 residues. CDR3: CASSLDVGRTDTQYF. For the CDR3, the DNA is TGTGCCAGCAGCTTAGATGTGGGTAGGACAGATACGCAGTATTTT.

The chain employs TRBV13 and TRBJ2-5; TRBD2 matches 13 bases. This CDR3 region has 19 residues. V was pared by 5 bases and J by 1 base, with 13 bases of the junction left unmatched. Germline CDR1 is PRHDT and CDR2 is FYEKMQ (reference sequence). CDR3 nucleotide sequence: TGTGCCAGCAGCCTACTAGCGGGAGGGAGGGGAGGAATCCAAGAGACCCAGTACTTC. Translating it yields CASSLLAGGRGGIQETQYF.

V gene TRBV5-4 combines with J gene TRBJ2-7; D ambiguous. V gave up 3 bases and J gave up 4 bases, with 8 bases separating them. CDR1 is SGHNT and CDR2 is YYREEE in the germline V gene (reference sequence). The CDR3 runs 12 residues. The DNA of the CDR3 is TGTGCCAGCAGCTCCTTAGAGTACGAGCAGTACTTC. This gives the protein CASSSLEYEQYF.

The rearrangement joins TRBV18 to TRBJ2-3; 7 nucleotides agree with TRBD2. The length of the CDR3 is 15 residues. Per germline, CDR1 KGHSH and CDR2 LQKENI. V lost 4 bases and J lost 2; bases outside the gene matches: 6. The CDR3 reads CASSRNGGNTDTQYF. CDR3 DNA sequence: TGTGCCAGCTCACGTAACGGGGGGAACACAGATACGCAGTATTTT. Looking up the rest from reference TRBV18 and TRBJ2-3 gives the full variable domain: NAGVMQNPRHLVRRRGQEARLRCSPMKGHSHVYWYRQLPEEGLKFMVYLQKENIIDESGMPKERFSAEFPKEGPSILRIQQVVRGDSAAYFCASSRNGGNTDTQYFGPGTRLTVL.

This clone was seen ten or more times. The chain links TRBV4-1 to TRBJ2-1, with a weak D call TRBD2 (6 bases). The germline V gene encodes CDR1 MGHRA and CDR2 YSYEKL. This CDR3 comprises 15 residues. Trimming stripped 10 bases from V and 5 bases from J, with 21 bases between. The CDR3 sequence is CATTSSSGANNEQFF. DNA for the CDR3: TGCGCCACCACAAGCTCCTCGGGAGCGAACAATGAGCAGTTCTTC.

The chain links TRBV7-3 to TRBJ2-1; 8 positions agree with TRBD1. Germline CDR1 and CDR2: SGHTA and FQGTGA. This CDR3 comprises 14 residues. The V segment lost 3 bases and the J segment 6 bases; nucleotides outside the gene matches: 4. The CDR3 bases are TGTGCCAGCAGCTTCTGGACAGGGACCAATGAGCAGTTCTTC. The encoded protein is CASSFWTGTNEQFF.

This clone has more than one count but fewer than ten. The chain couples TRBV6-4 to TRBJ2-3; D call uncertain. Germline V gives CDR1 MRHNA, CDR2 SNTAGT. This CDR3 is 14 amino acids long. Trimming removed 2 bases from V and 3 bases from J, with 9 bases in between. DNA of the CDR3: TGTGCCAGCAGTGACGGGCTAGGAACAGATACGCAGTATTTT. Translated, it gives CASSDGLGTDTQYF.

The chain recombines TRBV19 with TRBJ2-1; 10 bases map to TRBD1. CDR3 length: 15 residues. Per germline, CDR1 LNHDA and CDR2 SQIVND (reference sequence). With V trimmed by 2 bases and J by 6 bases, 4 bases remained unmatched. CDR3 sequence reads: CASSITRDRGNEQFF. The DNA for the CDR3 is TGTGCCAGTAGTATAACGCGGGACAGGGGCAATGAGCAGTTCTTC. The variable domain in full, with the rest retrieved from reference TRBV19 and TRBJ2-1, is DGGITQSPKYLFRKEGQNVTLSCEQNLNHDAMYWYRQDPGQGLRLIYYSQIVNDFQKGDIAEGYSVSREKKESFPLTVTSAQKNPTAFYLCASSITRDRGNEQFFGPGTRLTVL.

The J gene is TRBJ2-5, the V gene TRBV27; TRBD1 aligns across 9 bases. Germline CDR1 is MNHEY and CDR2 is SMNVEV (reference sequence). CDR3 length: 16 residues. V dropped 5 bases and J dropped 4; count of bases not matched to a gene: 11. CDR3 coding DNA: TGTGCCAGCAGTGGCATCTACAGGGGGCAGGGAGAGACCCAGTACTTC. It translates to CASSGIYRGQGETQYF.

The gene calls are TRBV12-5 and TRBJ1-1; D gene ambiguous. V was clipped by 4 bases and J by 0 bases, with 12 bases between them. CDR3 length equals 15 residues. Germline V gene data show CDR1 as LGHNT and CDR2 as FRNRAP. CDR3 protein: CASGSTRTVNTEAFF. In nucleotides, the CDR3 is TGTGCTAGTGGTTCCACCCGGACGGTGAACACTGAAGCTTTCTTT.